A few counts support the clone carrying this T cell receptor beta chain. This sample is drawn from a study of cytomegalovirus exposure and HLA in healthy donors. Germline V gene sequence: CDR1 SGHAT, CDR2 FQNNGV. The V end was cut by 5 bases, the J end by 4 bases, with 20 bases between. CDR3 length: 16 amino acids. PCR amplification relied on 60 Vbeta primers (plus 13 Jbeta primers). Clones were sequenced by immunoSEQ multiplex PCR, and TCRdb holds only the in-frame ones, with some missing. Found here are some 180,000 clones, around three quarters of them singletons; the top ten hold 13% to 15%. Sequences were obtained from PBMCs. The V call is TRBV11-2, the J call TRBJ2-5; TRBD2 might be the D (5 bases). This sequence was found in a woman between 25 and 40 years old in good health and CMV-seropositive. The CDR3 bases are TGTGCCAGCAGCGCCCGTACTAGTTGGGAAGGAGAGACCCAGTACTTC. Translation gives CASSARTSWEGETQYF.